This T cell receptor beta chain is from a study of T cells in Graves' hyperthyroidism and ophthalmopathy. Overall study: Staff took peripheral blood when the initial diagnosis was made, before any treatment began. Overall study findings and caveats: Most thyroid clonotypes with frequency above 0.001 were detected in blood.

TCR beta CDR3 sequences were amplified from RNA transcripts. Researchers ran a first-round RT-PCR on the TCR CDR3 using the HTBI primer set. TCRdb ran MiXCR on the multiplex PCR reads and lists one entry per CDR3 protein. The top ten clones hold 20% to 30% of a sample with hundreds of thousands of distinct CDR3 sequences, 20% to 30% of them seen once. A word on this clonotype: Its cognate antigen is unknown.

V dropped 5 bases and J dropped 4 bases, with 15 bases sitting between them. The CDR3 contains 15 residues. Germline V gives CDR1 MDHEN, CDR2 SYDVKM. The sample consisted of blood. This clonotype originated in a middle-aged man with Graves' hyperthyroidism that later progressed to Graves' ophthalmopathy. The rearrangement links TRBV28 to TRBJ1-5; possible D gene TRBD1, 5 bases. The CDR3 DNA is TGTGCCAGCAGTCGGGACTGGTCGAAAAATCAGCCCCAGCATTTT. It specifies CASSRDWSKNQPQHF.